The sequence of this T cell receptor beta chain was determined in a study of T-cell memory formation after mild COVID-19. Study-wide results and limits: Researchers report contracting CD4+ clones mostly in CM and EM, with CD8+ clones in EMRA.

The germline gives CDR1 WSHSY, CDR2 SAAADI. With 8 bases removed from V and 7 bases from J, the gap between germline ends came to 20 bases. This CDR3 has 15 residues. This clonotype was counted only a few times. Its antigen remains unknown. TCRdb passed the 5' RACE reads through MiXCR, listing each CDR3 protein once. The sample shows just over 350,000 distinct CDR3 sequences, 14% of them seen only once. The chain recombines TRBV10-2 with TRBJ2-2, with D possibly being TRBD1 or TRBD2 (6 bases each). The sequence was obtained from a man younger than 35 who had mild COVID-19 (a few samples of this study predate the infection). Cell type and time point are not known. Sample: PBMCs or a T cell subset sorted from them (not recorded which). The CDR3 coding sequence is TGCGCCAGCTTATTCCGAGGGGGGCCCGGCGGGGAGCTGTTTTTT. This sequence encodes CASLFRGGPGGELFF.